This TCR beta chain comes out of a study of cytomegalovirus exposure and HLA in healthy donors (dated by TCRdb to the late 2010s). General notes on the study: According to an earlier analysis of a few hundred of the donors, some 180 million T cells yielded 117 million unique TCR beta sequences and approximately 300 Gb of sequence data. About 300 gigabases of sequencing data and tens of millions of unique TCR sequences were included in an early release covering about 620 HLA-typed donors. Among the roughly 410 genotyped donors, around 79% belonged to the genetic ancestry cluster associated with self-reported Caucasian donors. The aim of the study was to test whether cataloging public T cell receptors could identify signatures of past pathogen exposure. Using immunosequencing, the study profiled T cell repertoires from fewer than 850 subjects and related those repertoires to cytomegalovirus serostatus. A separate validation cohort of 90 to 150 different subjects was used in addition to the roughly 700-subject first cohort. The study combined high-throughput TCR immunosequencing, statistical association of individual TCRs with disease status, and machine learning to predict cytomegalovirus infection status. In a later analysis, previously published TCR beta repertoires from 600 to 850 donors were re-analyzed and high-resolution HLA genotyping was added so that TCR occurrence patterns could be studied. In the later analysis, no new phenotypic data were used to find candidate immune exposures; instead, reliance was placed on TCR beta sequences and their occurrence across donors. An earlier analysis of approximately 640 of the donors applied high-throughput TCR beta sequencing to assess whether each TCR beta V gene segment acted as functional or pseudogenic. Alongside the repertoire data, information on donor age, sex, ethnicity and CMV serostatus was compiled. Genome-wide SNP genotypes for about 65% of the roughly 700 donors were used in a later genetic analysis, which treated that subset as a discovery cohort. Every discovery cohort repertoire had been produced on one sequencing platform. HLA typing included class I and class II loci at four-digit resolution. Typing coverage differed by locus: A, B, C, DRB1 and DQB1 were typed in roughly 629-630 donors, DQA1 in approximately 520, DPA1 in approximately 610, and DPB1 in approximately 450. A handful of DR-DQ haplotypes were handled as single units for association and clustering because linkage in the cohort was strong. Across 398 genotyped donors of the cohort, an average of approximately 220,000 unique TCR beta nucleotide sequences per donor were sequenced, and approximately 19% of those sequences were non-productive. Overall results and qualifications from the work: The authors suggested that the approach could potentially be extended to other disease states and immunological phenotypes. In this cohort, only TCR beta chains were sequenced, and detectable features were limited by the absence of alpha or paired-chain data. In vitro tests confirmed that a few of the cytomegalovirus-associated TCR beta chains recognize cytomegalovirus antigens. Sequencing depth was assumed to be roughly uniform across donors in the presence/absence analyses, though that assumption may not hold. A total of roughly 160 TCR beta chains were listed by the study as associated with cytomegalovirus. A further reported finding was that TCR beta sequences accurately predicted the HLA-A and HLA-B alleles for most subjects in the first cohort. In an earlier analysis of around 600 of the donors, most TCR beta V segments appeared in productive rearrangements about 87% or about 30% of the time, broadly matching IMGT annotations. HLA typing was unavailable for some donors at each locus, so association tests used only the typed subset. Most CMV-associated TCR beta chains appeared to be HLA-restricted in a later analysis, and the HLA associations seemed to be driven largely by CMV exposure. Assigning TCR associations to individual alleles was difficult when HLA alleles, especially DR and DQ, strongly co-occurred. Because counts were too low, roughly 16 rarely observed V segments, including chromosome 9 orphons, were excluded from the earlier analysis of a few hundred of the donors. In a later analysis, TCR association rates were found to vary across HLA loci, with the most associated TCRs seen for DRB1 alleles and the fewest for HLA-C alleles. Compared with the roughly 600-donor mean, donors in an Asian-associated ancestry cluster had fewer N-insertions in productive TCRs, according to a later genetic analysis. In a later analysis, some 18,000 TCR beta sequences were associated with specific HLA alleles at a false discovery rate of 0.05. While some public TCRs were present in many individuals, most TCR sequences turned up only very rarely across donors. Compared with equally common non-associated chains, HLA-associated TCR beta chains in a later analysis were more clonally expanded and had lower generation probabilities. An association between a missense DCLRE1C variant and V-gene and J-gene trimming of TCR beta chains was found in a later genetic analysis and replicated in an independent cohort. Some IMGT-functional V segments, including TRBV6-2 and TRBV6-3, could not be distinguished by the 87-base-pair reads and were therefore excluded. According to a later analysis, parvovirus B19, influenza, CMV and Epstein-Barr virus appeared linked to several top co-occurrence clusters. Cytomegalovirus status was reported to be diagnosed by the classifier with high specificity and sensitivity in both the original and validation cohorts. Correlated functional status among segregating V segments might reflect linkage disequilibrium, but an unknown experimental factor could not be ruled out. CMV serostatus was the only immune exposure information available for the cohort. A cluster of highly shared sequence variants was judged likely to represent a technical artifact of the sequencing pipeline.

Turning to this clone: Its antigen remains undetermined.

The cohort comprised fewer than 750 healthy bone marrow donors. At the time of sampling, every cohort member was nominally healthy, though immune exposures that went unrecorded were likely present. The donor tested CMV seronegative and was one of the 352 seronegative cohort members. Every donor gave a peripheral blood sample, and the peripheral blood mononuclear cells from that sample were used for TCR beta sequencing. Genomic DNA extraction from the blood cell samples was performed with the Qiagen DNeasy Blood Extraction Kit. The CDR3 has 11 amino acids, counting the end cysteine and phenylalanine. Kept here is only the CDR3 DNA, which spans 33 bases and is read in frame from base 1. Relative to germline, V is missing 7 bases and J is missing 4 bases, with 2 bases of the junction outside any gene match. CDR1 SQVTM and CDR2 ANQGSEA are derived from the germline V gene. The library was obtained by the immunoSEQ multiplex PCR assay. For the multiplex PCR, a mixture combining 60 forward primers for TCR Vbeta segments and 13 reverse primers for TCR Jbeta segments was used. The CDR3 region of rearranged TCR beta genes was amplified from genomic DNA by a multiplex PCR assay. Amplified TCR beta libraries were sequenced as 87-base-pair reads on the Illumina HiSeq System. On the authors' methods: A later analysis counted some 74 million unique TCR beta chains across the 666 repertoires, and 10 million to 12 million of these chains were shared by at least two donors. Raw reads were error-corrected and collapsed into unique sequences by a nearest-neighbor algorithm in which closely related sequences were merged to remove PCR and sequencing errors. CDR3 sequences were aligned to IMGT reference sequences to assign V, D and J gene segments. For a sequence to be retained, at least a six-nucleotide match to both a V gene segment and a J gene segment was required. A rearrangement was called productive if the CDR3 had no stop codons and remained in frame with V and J, and every other rearrangement was called non-productive. CDR3 was defined according to IMGT convention as the region running from the second conserved V-encoded cysteine to the conserved J-encoded phenylalanine. Sequences without an unambiguous match to a single V gene segment were excluded from the earlier analysis of almost 600 of the donors. An earlier analysis of just under 600 of the donors called V segments functional above 56.7% productive rearrangements and segregating when the between-donor standard deviation exceeded 5%. To diagnose cytomegalovirus status from the catalog of TCR beta chain sequences, a statistical classification framework was built. V and J gene assignment, in a later analysis, came from comparing TCR nucleotide sequences with IMGT/GENE-DB human TR gene sequences. The TCRdist pipeline was used in a later analysis to assign CDR3 sequences and most-parsimonious VDJ recombination scenarios. A later analysis defined each TCR beta chain by its CDR3 amino acid sequence plus V-gene family, and excluded reads lacking a unique V-gene family. A later analysis removed 500 to 600 highly shared, low-generation-probability nucleotide sequences to deal with suspected cross-contamination and a sequencing artifact. For each public chain, a later analysis derived a clonal expansion index from normalized ranks of inferred template counts within each repertoire. A later analysis computed generation probabilities with a VDJ recombination model fitted to out-of-frame rearrangements, and checked the results against IGoR. In a later analysis, TCR-TCR, TCR-HLA and TCR-CMV co-occurrence was scored with hypergeometric tests, and a repertoire-size bias correction was applied to TCR pairs. To estimate false discovery rates, a later analysis permuted the HLA or CMV assignments 20 times. A later analysis grouped co-occurring TCRs with DBSCAN, adding TCRdist sequence similarity when clustering within HLA-allele-positive subsets. For co-occurrence clustering, repertoires with fewer than 30,000 or more than 120,000 public chains were excluded, along with 4 to 6 repertoires with anomalous nucleotide sharing. What TCRdb holds here is the immuneACCESS table cut down to in-frame rearrangements. Part of the clones is not present; checked against another copy, under half of the missing clones reflect an unresolved V gene, and the others are unexplained. That table furnishes V, J and clone size, whereas the DNA furnished D and trimming. The sample table gives under 200,000 clones. Clones ranked in the top ten supply 2.1% of the sample.

The receptor was derived from a man aged 30 to 45 in good health and CMV-seronegative. The rearrangement combines TRBV29-1 with TRBJ1-1; TRBD1 fits 8 bases in the junction. Sequenced material: PBMCs. The CDR3 in this case is CSGGQGTEAFF. The DNA sequence reads TGCAGCGGTGGACAGGGCACTGAAGCTTTCTTT. This CDR3, with the reference TRBV29-1 and TRBJ1-1 proteins standing in past its ends, gives the full variable domain SAVISQKPSRDICQRGTSLTIQCQVDSQVTMMFWYRQQPGQSLTLIATANQGSEATYESGFVIDKFPISRPNLTFSTLTVSNMSPEDSSIYLCSGGQGTEAFFGQGTRLTVV.